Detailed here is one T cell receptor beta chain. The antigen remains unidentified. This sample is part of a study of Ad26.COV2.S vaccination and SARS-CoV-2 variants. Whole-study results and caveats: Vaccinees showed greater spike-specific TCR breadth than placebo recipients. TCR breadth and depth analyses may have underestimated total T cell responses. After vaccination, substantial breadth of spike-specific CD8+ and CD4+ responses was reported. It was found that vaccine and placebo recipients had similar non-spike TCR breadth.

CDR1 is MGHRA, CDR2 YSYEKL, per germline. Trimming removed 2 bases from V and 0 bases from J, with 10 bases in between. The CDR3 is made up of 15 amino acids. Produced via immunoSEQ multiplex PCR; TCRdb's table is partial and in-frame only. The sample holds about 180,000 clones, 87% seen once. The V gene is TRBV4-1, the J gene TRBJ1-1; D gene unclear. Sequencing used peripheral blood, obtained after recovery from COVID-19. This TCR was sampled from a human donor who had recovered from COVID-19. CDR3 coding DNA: TGCGCCAGCAGCCAAAGCGGACTTATGAACACTGAAGCTTTCTTT. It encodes CASSQSGLMNTEAFF.